These 18 T cell receptor beta chains share one sample of origin, sequenced in a study of identical twins. TCRdb reprocessed the 5' RACE reads via MiXCR and lists one record per CDR3 protein. The sample carries around 1.7 million distinct CDR3 sequences, roughly 35% recorded once. The material sequenced was cord blood. The receptors derive from a newborn girl in good health.

The V and J genes are TRBV7-9 and TRBJ1-6, with D possibly TRBD1 on 5 matching bases. V was shortened by 5 bases and J by 9 bases, with 14 bases between the two germline ends. The germline CDR1 and CDR2 sequences are SEHNR and FQNEAQ (reference sequence). CDR3 length: 14 residues. The CDR3 reads CASSNRDGLSPLHF. CDR3 in DNA: TGTGCCAGCAGCAACCGGGACGGACTTTCACCCCTCCACTTT.

The chain recombines TRBV6-5 with TRBJ2-5, with 9 bases lining up with TRBD1. V lost 2 bases and J lost 2; bases outside the gene matches: 3. Germline V gene lookup returns CDR1 MNHEY and CDR2 SVGAGI. This CDR3 has 15 residues. CDR3 DNA sequence: TGTGCCAGCAGTTACCTAGGACAGGGGCAAGAGACCCAGTACTTC. Protein product: CASSYLGQGQETQYF.

The J gene is TRBJ1-4, the V gene TRBV12-3 or TRBV12-4; 11 nucleotides align to TRBD1. The junction had 4 bases not matched to a gene; V was cut back by 9 bases and J by 7 bases. The CDR3 covers 13 residues. CDR3 in amino acids: CASRGTGGEKLFF. The CDR3 DNA reads as TGTGCCAGTAGGGGGACAGGGGGTGAAAAACTGTTTTTT.

V is TRBV27 and J is TRBJ2-4; 9 bases are shared with TRBD1. With 0 bases clipped from V and 5 bases from J, the junction kept 5 bases outside the gene matches. Germline CDR1 and CDR2: MNHEY and SMNVEV (reference sequence). CDR3 length: 16 residues. As DNA, the CDR3 is TGTGCCAGCAGTTTATCCCGGGACAGGGCCCAAAACATTCAGTACTTC. This codes for CASSLSRDRAQNIQYF.

This chain links TRBV5-6 with TRBJ1-2, with 7 bases that match TRBD1. The germline gives CDR1 SGHDT, CDR2 YYEEEE. V lost 3 bases and J lost 2; bases outside the gene matches: 7. This CDR3 region has 15 residues. DNA of the CDR3: TGTGCCAGCAGCTCCGCCGACAGGGTAAACTATGGCTACACCTTC. This translates into CASSSADRVNYGYTF.

Regarding this clonotype: Given a much more abundant clone one base away, this may be a read error. The rearrangement joins TRBV5-1 to TRBJ2-7, with a tentative D call TRBD1 (5 bases). The germline CDR1 and CDR2 sequences are SGHRS and YFSETQ. This CDR3 is built from 12 residues. Trimming cost V 7 bases and J 3 bases, with 11 bases left between them. In nucleotides, the CDR3 is TGCGCCAGCGGCTATGGACACTACGAGCAGTACTTC. Protein: CASGYGHYEQYF.

The chain couples TRBV5-4 to TRBJ2-1, with D perhaps matching TRBD2 (6 bases). CDR1 and CDR2 (germline): SGHNT, YYREEE (reference sequence). V lost 7 bases to trimming and J lost 5 bases, with 13 bases between them. CDR3 length equals 13 residues. CDR3 residues: CASGGTLNNEQFF. CDR3 DNA: TGTGCCAGCGGGGGGACTTTGAACAATGAGCAGTTCTTC.

A note on this clonotype: A junction end diverges from the germline sequence, so it may reflect a read error. V gene TRBV29-1 combines with J gene TRBJ1-4; 8 bases align to TRBD1. CDR1 and CDR2 (germline): SQVTM, ANQGSEA. This CDR3 spans 14 amino acids. The CDR3 region has the DNA TGCAGCGTTGTGCAGGGGGCAACTAATGAAGAACTGTTTTTT. As protein: CSVVQGATNEELFF.

The chain joins TRBV9 to TRBJ2-5; 11 bases fit TRBD2. Trimming took 2 bases from V and 3 from J; bases not matched to a gene: 6. This CDR3 has 16 residues. Germline V gene data show CDR1 as SGDLS and CDR2 as YYNGEE. The CDR3 reads CASSVHLGLAEETQYF. CDR3 DNA: TGTGCCAGCAGCGTCCATTTGGGACTAGCGGAAGAGACCCAGTACTTC.

The chain is built from TRBV6-6 and TRBJ1-1, with 12 nucleotides matching TRBD1. Germline-derived CDR1 and CDR2 are MNHNY and SVGAGI (reference sequence). The length of the CDR3 is 16 residues. Germline trimming cut 6 bases from V and 6 bases from J; bases unmatched to any gene: 11. The CDR3 bases are TGTGCCAGCAGAAGGGACAGGGGGCAAAGGTTCGCTGAAGCTTTCTTT. Protein: CASRRDRGQRFAEAFF.

This clonotype was counted ten times or more. This may be a read error: a much more frequent sequence differs by one nucleotide. This rearrangement joins TRBV12-3 or TRBV12-4 to TRBJ2-3; 8 bases line up with TRBD2. The length of the CDR3 is 14 residues. The junction had 1 base not matched to a gene; V was cut back by 4 bases and J by 1 base. In DNA, the CDR3 is TGTGCCAGCAGTTGGACTAGCCGCACAGATACGCAGTATTTT. It encodes CASSWTSRTDTQYF.

This clonotype was seen more than once but under ten times. The chain carries TRBV9 and TRBJ2-5; D is possibly TRBD1 or TRBD2 (6 bases each). The end of the DNA fits TRBJ2-7 better, so the J call may be wrong. Germline V CDR1 and CDR2: SGDLS, YYNGEE. The CDR3 spans 14 residues. The CDR3 loop reads CASSVAGGKDEQYF. CDR3 coding DNA: TGTGCCAGCAGCGTAGCCGGGGGCAAGGACGAGCAGTACTTC.

In its sample, this clonotype was seen a few times. The chain is built from TRBV3-1 and TRBJ1-6, with D maybe TRBD1 (6 bases). V was clipped by 4 bases and J by 3 bases, with 13 bases between them. Germline-derived CDR1 and CDR2 are LGHDT and YNNKEL (reference sequence). The length of the CDR3 is 16 residues. The CDR3: CASSRETGIYNSPLHF. DNA for the CDR3: TGTGCCAGCAGCCGGGAGACAGGAATCTATAATTCACCCCTCCACTTT.

With respect to this clonotype: The junction shows a germline mismatch at one end, possibly a read error. The chain combines TRBV3-1 with TRBJ2-1; possibly TRBD2 for D (6 bases). Germline V lookup: CDR1 LGHDT, CDR2 YNNKEL (reference sequence). The CDR3 runs to 16 residues. The CDR3 is CASSPAYGSSCNEQFF. CDR3 in DNA: TGTGCCAGCAGCCCCGCCTACGGGAGCTCCTGCAATGAGCAGTTCTTC.

The V gene is TRBV20-1, the J gene TRBJ1-1, with D tentatively TRBD1 (5 bases). Germline V CDR1 and CDR2: DFQATT, SNEGSKA (reference sequence). The CDR3 consists of 12 residues. V was trimmed by 0 bases and J by 5 bases, leaving 7 bases between them. The DNA of the CDR3 is TGCAGTGCTAGAGAAGGGGCAACTGAAGCTTTCTTT. It translates to CSAREGATEAFF.

This clonotype was counted only a few times. The chain carries TRBV7-8 and TRBJ1-1; possibly TRBD1 for D (5 bases). Trimming left V 5 bases short and J 9 bases short, with 19 bases between. From germline, CDR1 is SGHVS and CDR2 FQNEAQ. CDR3 length equals 14 residues. Here the CDR3 DNA reads TGTGCCAGCAGCCCCGAACTCGACAGTTGCAAAGCTTTCTTT. This sequence encodes CASSPELDSCKAFF.

This clonotype was detected only once. The chain has TRBV11-1 and TRBJ2-1, with D possibly being TRBD1 (6 bases). V was cut by 5 bases and J by 7 bases, with 18 bases left in between. The germline gives CDR1 SGHAT, CDR2 FQDESV (reference sequence). The CDR3 has 15 residues. CDR3 nucleotide sequence: TGTGCCAGCAGCCCCACTAGGGGGACCCATAATGAGCAGTTCTTC. It is translated as CASSPTRGTHNEQFF.

The rearrangement links TRBV20-1 to TRBJ2-4; D is unclear. CDR1 and CDR2 from the germline V gene are DFQATT and SNEGSKA (reference sequence). Deletions cut 7 bases from V and 0 bases from J, with 10 bases between. The CDR3 loop spans 13 amino acids. In DNA form, the CDR3 reads TGCAGTGGAATCTCTCCAGCCAAAAACATTCAGTACTTC. Its protein is CSGISPAKNIQYF.